This T cell receptor beta chain was observed in a study of T cells after yellow fever vaccination. Using its own MiXCR run on the 5' RACE reads, TCRdb lists one record per CDR3 protein. This sample has hundreds of thousands of distinct CDR3 sequences, with around 6.4% found just once. Overall study results and limits: Some clonotypes, a small share, were shared between CD4 and CD8 compartments.

This clonotype was seen more than once but under ten times. The antigen remains unidentified. The sequence derives from a young man who received the YFV17D yellow fever vaccine. The starting material was PBMCs, obtained 5 days after the yellow fever booster vaccination.

The CDR3, as DNA: TGCAGTGCTAGAGTTATAGGGGTGGATCAGCCCCAGCATTTT. Translating it yields CSARVIGVDQPQHF. The gene calls are TRBV20-1 and TRBJ1-5; D is perhaps TRBD1 (5 bases). This CDR3 has 14 residues. Germline assignment: CDR1 DFQATT and CDR2 SNEGSKA (reference sequence). V gave up 1 base and J gave up 5 bases, with 12 bases separating them.